The source of this T cell receptor (beta chain) is a study of blood T cell repertoires in COVID-19. Study as a whole: Sources were T cells, B-cell-depleted T cells, or PBMCs; the material itself was cDNA or gDNA.

This clone was picked up many times. Distinct nucleotide sequences in the sample also encode this CDR3. Germline CDR1 is SGHTA and CDR2 is FQGTGA. The trim removed 5 bases at V and 5 bases at J, leaving 4 bases unmatched. CDR3 size: 14 residues. Under the authors' procedure: Cell counts per sample came from amplifying reference gene primers. Sequencing used immunoSEQ multiplex PCR; TCRdb keeps in-frame clones, though not all of them. That table furnishes V, J and clone size, whereas the DNA furnished D and trimming. The table shows 150,000 to 200,000 clones, with around 82% occurring only once. The sequence was obtained from a woman of 80 years or more with acute or convalescent COVID-19. The V call is TRBV7-3, the J call TRBJ1-1; TRBD1 agrees at 11 bases. The specimen sequenced was peripheral blood. The CDR3 spells CASSPGTGGTEAFF. The CDR3 DNA follows: TGTGCCAGCAGCCCGGGGACAGGGGGGACTGAAGCTTTCTTT.